Shown below are 23 T cell receptor beta chains from a single sample sequenced in a study of T cells after somatic rescue of genetic block. Profiled with immunoSEQ multiplex PCR; TCRdb holds only in-frame clones, not every one. The data hold under 7,500 clones, with 75% to 85% observed a single time. The source material was peripheral blood mononuclear cells (PBMCs). These receptors originate from a boy younger than 18.

The chain couples TRBV2 to TRBJ2-7; a weak D match, TRBD2 (7 bases). The germline gives CDR1 SNHLY, CDR2 FYNNEI. V was trimmed by 7 bases and J by 3 bases, leaving 19 bases between them. CDR3 size: 15 residues. DNA of the CDR3: TGTGCCAGCACTCTAGGGGGGGCCCTATTCTACGAGCAGTACTTC. It is translated as CASTLGGALFYEQYF.

This chain links TRBV4-2 with TRBJ2-1, with 12 bases lining up with TRBD1. V gave up 0 bases and J gave up 1 base; unmatched junction bases: 19. The CDR3 loop spans 23 amino acids. CDR1 and CDR2 (germline): LGHNA, YNFKEQ. This chain's CDR3 is CASSQDPRSRDRGQQGSYNEQFF. DNA of the CDR3: TGTGCCAGCAGCCAAGATCCGAGATCGCGGGACAGGGGGCAACAAGGGTCCTACAATGAGCAGTTCTTC.

This clone was detected once. The chain is built from TRBV2 and TRBJ1-5; no clear D gene. CDR1 SNHLY and CDR2 FYNNEI come from the germline V gene. Trimming cost V 0 bases and J 0 bases, with 6 bases left between them. The CDR3 length is 15 residues. This CDR3 is CASSEASVSNQPQHF. As DNA, the CDR3 is TGTGCCAGCAGTGAAGCTTCCGTTAGCAATCAGCCCCAGCATTTT.

V usage is TRBV10-3 and J usage is TRBJ1-3; possible D gene TRBD1, 6 bases. The V gene lost 6 bases and the J gene lost 0 bases, with 12 bases spanning the gap. This CDR3 spans 15 amino acids. The germline CDR1 and CDR2 sequences are ENHRY and SYGVKD. Here the CDR3 reads CAIRLGQISGNTIYF. For the CDR3, the DNA is TGTGCCATCAGGCTGGGACAAATCTCTGGAAACACCATATATTTT.

This sequence joins TRBV6-5 and TRBJ1-2; D remains unclear. The CDR3 length is 14 residues. Trimming took off 6 bases at V and 0 bases at J, with 11 bases between the two ends. Germline CDR1 reads MNHEY; CDR2 reads SVGAGI. CDR3 DNA sequence: TGTGCCAGCAGGTCCAGTTTGGCTAACTATGGCTACACCTTC. It translates to CASRSSLANYGYTF.

The chain carries TRBV20-1 and TRBJ2-3; D is undetermined. This CDR3 spans 11 amino acids. Per germline, CDR1 DFQATT and CDR2 SNEGSKA (reference sequence). V shed 2 bases and J shed 4 bases, with 4 bases lying between them. CDR3 in amino acids: CSARMADTQYF. Written as DNA, the CDR3 is TGCAGTGCTAGAATGGCAGATACGCAGTATTTT.

This chain joins TRBV6-9 and TRBJ2-4; D gene uncertain. V lost 5 bases to trimming and J lost 5 bases, with 16 bases between them. CDR1 is MNHGY and CDR2 is SVAAGI in the germline V gene. This CDR3 comprises 15 residues. The CDR3 protein is CASSTPSGGQNIQYF. CDR3 nucleotide sequence: TGTGCCAGCAGTACCCCCTCGGGTGGCCAAAACATTCAGTACTTC.

This rearrangement joins TRBV27 to TRBJ1-2; 10 bases are a match to TRBD1. This CDR3 has 14 residues. V was clipped by 4 bases and J by 4 bases; unmatched bases: 3. Germline CDR1 MNHEY, CDR2 SMNVEV (reference sequence). This chain's CDR3 is CASSSTGGFYGYTF. In DNA form, the CDR3 reads TGTGCCAGCAGTTCGACAGGGGGCTTCTATGGCTACACCTTC.

As to this clone: A junction boundary mismatches the germline segment, possibly from a read error. This chain connects TRBV11-3 to TRBJ2-2; D is possibly TRBD1 (6 bases). The length of the CDR3 is 14 residues. In germline, CDR1 is SGHNT, CDR2 YENEEA. CDR3 protein: CASSLDRLHRGAVF. The CDR3 coding sequence is TGTGCCAGCAGCCTGGACAGATTACACCGGGGAGCTGTTTTT.

The J gene is TRBJ2-3, the V gene TRBV2; tentatively, D is TRBD2 (5 bases). This CDR3 contains 11 residues. V dropped 5 bases and J dropped 6 bases, with 6 bases sitting between them. CDR1 and CDR2 from the germline V gene are SNHLY and FYNNEI. CDR3 sequence reads: CASSPGDTQYF. The CDR3 nucleotides read TGTGCCAGCAGTCCGGGGGATACGCAGTATTTT.

The J gene is TRBJ1-4, the V gene TRBV30; D gene unclear. The CDR3 contains 15 residues. V was pared by 0 bases and J by 4 bases, with 12 bases between. Germline V lookup: CDR1 GTSNPN, CDR2 SVGIG (reference sequence). This chain's CDR3 is CAWSVRAALNEKLFF. The CDR3 nucleotides are TGTGCCTGGAGTGTAAGGGCCGCTCTTAATGAAAAACTGTTTTTT.

This sequence joins TRBV9 and TRBJ2-1, with 11 bases fitting TRBD2. From germline, CDR1 is SGDLS and CDR2 YYNGEE. With V trimmed by 1 base and J by 6 bases, 21 bases remained unmatched. CDR3 length: 21 residues. The CDR3 spells CASSVFTEPGTSGWVGNEQFF. The CDR3 DNA reads as TGTGCCAGCAGCGTATTCACCGAACCGGGGACTAGCGGATGGGTGGGCAATGAGCAGTTCTTC.

This chain joins TRBV27 and TRBJ2-7; 8 bases map to TRBD2. From germline, CDR1 is MNHEY and CDR2 SMNVEV (reference sequence). CDR3 length equals 15 residues. With 3 bases clipped from V and 2 bases from J, the junction kept 6 bases outside the gene matches. In nucleotides, the CDR3 is TGTGCCAGCAGTTTGCTACCGGGACTAGCCTACGAGCAGTACTTC. Its translation is CASSLLPGLAYEQYF.

The genes are TRBV5-4 and TRBJ2-1; perhaps D is TRBD1 or TRBD2 (5 bases each). Trimming shortened V by 3 bases and J by 10 bases, and 11 bases separated the two germline ends. Germline V CDR1 and CDR2: SGHNT, YYREEE (reference sequence). The CDR3 length is 12 residues. The CDR3 spells CASSSRDPEQFF. The CDR3 region has the DNA TGTGCCAGCAGCTCCCGGGACCCCGAGCAGTTCTTC.

The rearrangement links TRBV5-5 to TRBJ1-2; 7 positions match TRBD1. Germline V gene sequence: CDR1 SGHKS, CDR2 YYEKEE (reference sequence). This CDR3 region has 16 residues. Trimming took 3 bases from V and 4 from J; bases not matched to a gene: 12. The CDR3 protein is CASSSLGGQTLYGYTF. The CDR3 coding sequence is TGTGCCAGCAGCTCTTTGGGGGGACAGACTCTCTATGGCTACACCTTC.

This sequence joins TRBV4-2 and TRBJ1-2; the D is unclear. In germline, CDR1 is LGHNA, CDR2 YNFKEQ. V was clipped by 0 bases and J by 4 bases, with 9 bases between them. The CDR3 sequence is 14 residues long. The CDR3 reads CASSQETVGYGYTF. The CDR3 bases are TGTGCCAGCAGCCAAGAAACCGTTGGCTATGGCTACACCTTC.

V usage is TRBV7-9 and J usage is TRBJ1-2, with 7 bases that match TRBD1. Germline-derived CDR1 and CDR2 are SEHNR and FQNEAQ (reference sequence). After removal of 3 bases from V and 6 bases from J, the junction contained 4 bases not matched to a gene. CDR3 length: 13 amino acids. The CDR3 DNA reads TGTGCCAGCAGCTTTCGACAGGGAAATGGCTACACCTTC. As protein: CASSFRQGNGYTF.

The V gene is TRBV9, the J gene TRBJ2-1; TRBD2 matches at 11 bases. The CDR3 spans 15 residues. CDR1 is SGDLS, CDR2 YYNGEE, per germline. V lost 4 bases and J lost 5; bases outside the gene matches: 5. The CDR3 DNA reads as TGTGCCAGCAGCCCGACTAGCGGGGCAAACAATGAGCAGTTCTTC. This sequence encodes CASSPTSGANNEQFF.

V is TRBV11-3 and J is TRBJ2-1, with 9 bases lining up with TRBD2. V shed 1 base and J 0 bases; nucleotides not matched to a gene: 7. Germline V CDR1 and CDR2: SGHNT, YENEEA. The CDR3 consists of 18 residues. The CDR3 loop reads CASSLVTLAGPSYNEQFF. The CDR3 DNA is TGTGCCAGCAGCTTAGTAACTCTAGCGGGGCCCTCCTACAATGAGCAGTTCTTC.

The V gene is TRBV11-3, the J gene TRBJ2-7; 8 bases match TRBD2. This CDR3 region has 15 residues. The V and J ends lost 4 bases and 5 bases, in that order; junction bases with no gene match: 10. Germline-derived CDR1 and CDR2 are SGHNT and YENEEA. CDR3 protein: CASSSYSGKANEQYF. The CDR3 DNA reads TGTGCCAGCAGCTCCTATAGCGGGAAGGCTAACGAGCAGTACTTC.

This clone was seen once. The chain has TRBV7-2 and TRBJ2-3, with 12 bases matching TRBD2. V lost 4 bases to trimming and J lost 1 base; unmatched junction nucleotides: 9. The CDR3 contains 18 residues. Germline CDR1 reads SGHTA; CDR2 reads FQGNSA. The CDR3 DNA sequence: TGTGCCAGCAGCTCCACTAGCGGGGGGCCCTCTGGCACAGATACGCAGTATTTT. Translating gives CASSSTSGGPSGTDTQYF.

This chain uses TRBV5-1 with TRBJ2-1; tentative D call: TRBD2 (6 bases). Germline values: CDR1 SGHRS, CDR2 YFSETQ. This CDR3 is 17 amino acids long. Trimming removed 0 bases from V and 2 bases from J, with 15 bases in between. This CDR3 reads CASSLGPRDSPYNEQFF. The CDR3 nucleotides are TGCGCCAGCAGCTTGGGGCCTAGGGACTCCCCCTACAATGAGCAGTTCTTC.

This clone turned up a few times. The CDR3: CASSQGGGLGSYEQYF. CDR3 coding DNA: TGCGCCAGCAGCCAGGGGGGTGGCCTAGGCTCCTACGAGCAGTACTTC. This sequence joins TRBV4-1 and TRBJ2-7, with a possible D match to TRBD2 (6 bases). The germline gives CDR1 MGHRA, CDR2 YSYEKL. This CDR3 has 16 residues. V lost 3 bases to trimming and J lost 0 bases, with 15 bases between them.